The rows below give T cell receptor beta chains drawn from one sample of a study of T cells in Graves' hyperthyroidism and ophthalmopathy. MiXCR, run by TCRdb on the multiplex PCR reads, gives a single entry per CDR3 protein. The sample has 340,000 or so distinct CDR3 sequences, 15% to 20% seen once; the top ten hold approximately 35%. Sequenced: blood. These receptors were obtained from a man aged 25 to 40 with Graves' hyperthyroidism. Each CDR3 is given with its conserved first and last residue. The order of the fields is V gene, clone size, D gene, J gene, CDR3 protein, CDR3 DNA. A D gene is named only where the DNA matches it firmly. Size is stated for part of the rows, as once, few or many counts, or as a class when the clone is expanded.

>TRBV7-8|.|.|TRBJ2-7
CASSFPGPGDEQYF
TGTGCCAGCAGCTTCCCGGGCCCGGGCGACGAGCAGTACTTC
>TRBV9|.|TRBD1|TRBJ1-2
CASSADHSGGLGGYTF
TGTGCCAGCAGCGCCGATCACTCAGGGGGGCTGGGTGGCTACACCTTC
>TRBV7-9|few|.|TRBJ2-1
CASSLRGRPENEQFF
TGTGCCAGCAGCTTAAGGGGCAGACCGGAGAATGAGCAGTTCTTC
>TRBV25-1|many|TRBD2|TRBJ2-3
CASSYSSGGRTDTQYF
TGTGCCAGCAGCTACTCTAGCGGGGGACGCACAGATACGCAGTATTTT
>TRBV12-3/TRBV12-4|many|TRBD2|TRBJ2-7
CASSLTAGRAQYEQYF
TGTGCCAGCAGTCTCACAGCGGGGAGGGCCCAATACGAGCAGTACTTC
>TRBV28|many|.|TRBJ2-7
CASSFSGNSYEQYF
TGTGCCAGCAGTTTTAGCGGTAATTCCTACGAGCAGTACTTC
>TRBV19|few|TRBD1|TRBJ1-1
CASSIPLGTAEAFF
TGTGCCAGTAGTATACCACTCGGGACAGCTGAAGCTTTCTTT
>TRBV20-1|many|.|TRBJ2-3
CSAEEKDTQYF
TGCAGTGCTGAAGAAAAGGACACGCAGTATTTT
>TRBV4-1|few|.|TRBJ1-2
CASSQVEGRGIHGYTF
TGCGCCAGCAGCCAAGTGGAGGGACGAGGAATCCATGGCTACACCTTC
>TRBV11-2|many|TRBD1|TRBJ1-1
CASSPGQGKAEAFF
TGTGCCAGCAGCCCGGGACAGGGAAAGGCTGAAGCTTTCTTT
>TRBV7-9|.|TRBD2|TRBJ2-5
CASTPGIAGELETQYF
TGTGCCAGCACCCCCGGCATTGCGGGAGAGTTGGAGACCCAGTACTTC
>TRBV12-3/TRBV12-4|.|.|TRBJ1-5
CASSLEGGSNQPQHF
TGTGCCAGCAGTTTAGAGGGGGGAAGCAATCAGCCCCAGCATTTT
>TRBV11-1|.|.|TRBJ2-7
CASSLIFYEQYF
TGTGCCAGCAGCTTAATCTTCTACGAGCAGTACTTC
>TRBV5-1|many|.|TRBJ2-7
CASSMNQVGDEQYF
TGCGCCAGCAGCATGAACCAGGTGGGCGACGAGCAGTACTTC
>TRBV2|few|.|TRBJ2-7
CASRYLQPVDEQYF
TGTGCCAGCAGGTATCTACAGCCCGTCGACGAGCAGTACTTC
>TRBV4-1|few|.|TRBJ2-5
CASSQWGGPETQYF
TGCGCCAGCAGCCAATGGGGGGGGCCAGAGACCCAGTACTTC
>TRBV7-9|few|.|TRBJ2-2
CASSPLTGELFF
TGTGCCAGCAGCCCGCTCACCGGGGAGCTGTTTTTT
>TRBV30|.|.|TRBJ2-6
CAWSVGGGANVLTF
TGTGCCTGGAGTGTAGGGGGTGGGGCCAACGTCCTGACTTTC
>TRBV10-2|.|TRBD1|TRBJ2-7
CASSDAQGHNYEQYF
TGCGCCAGCAGTGACGCACAGGGGCATAACTACGAGCAGTACTTC
>TRBV12-3/TRBV12-4|many|.|TRBJ2-7
CASTLNGEQYF
TGTGCCAGCACCCTTAATGGGGAGCAGTACTTC
>TRBV5-5|.|.|TRBJ1-2
CASSLSFQGVYGYTF
TGTGCCAGCAGCTTAAGTTTTCAGGGCGTCTATGGCTACACCTTC
>TRBV29-1|few|.|TRBJ1-3
CSVEDSGTDSGNTIYF
TGCAGCGTTGAAGATAGCGGGACGGACTCTGGAAACACCATATATTTT
>TRBV7-6|many|.|TRBJ2-1
CASSSSSYNEQFF
TGTGCCAGCAGCTCCAGCTCCTACAATGAGCAGTTCTTC
>TRBV7-9|many|TRBD2|TRBJ2-7
CASSLGGLAGDYEQYF
TGTGCCAGCAGCTTAGGGGGACTAGCGGGAGACTACGAGCAGTACTTC
>TRBV12-3/TRBV12-4|.|TRBD2|TRBJ2-7
CASSPTSGRAWEQYF
TGTGCCAGCAGCCCGACTAGCGGGAGGGCGTGGGAGCAGTACTTC